This entry features one T cell receptor beta chain sequence. Its specificity is not known. Using RNA transcripts as the source, TCR beta CDR3 regions were amplified. Using the HTBI primer set, a first-round RT-PCR was run on the TCR CDR3. TCRdb called the multiplex PCR reads again in MiXCR, with one record for every CDR3 protein. The sample carries hundreds of thousands of distinct CDR3 sequences, just under 45% recorded once. This sample was taken from a study of T cells in Graves' hyperthyroidism and ophthalmopathy. Study-wide findings and caveats: A median about 6.2 months before onset, the model predicted ophthalmopathy.

Uncontrolled infection, other autoimmune disease, pregnancy or lactation disqualified patients from enrolment. Per germline, CDR1 SGHVS and CDR2 FQNEAQ. Trimming cost V 2 bases and J 5 bases; bases outside gene matches: 5. The CDR3 runs to 14 residues. The TCR was taken from an adult man with Graves' disease, either hyperthyroidism or ophthalmopathy (not recorded which). Sequencing input: peripheral blood or thyroid tissue (not recorded which). The rearrangement uses TRBV7-8 and TRBJ2-5, with 7 bases matching TRBD2. This CDR3 reads CASSLRWGGETQYF. The CDR3 nucleotides are TGTGCCAGCAGCTTACGTTGGGGGGGGGAGACCCAGTACTTC.